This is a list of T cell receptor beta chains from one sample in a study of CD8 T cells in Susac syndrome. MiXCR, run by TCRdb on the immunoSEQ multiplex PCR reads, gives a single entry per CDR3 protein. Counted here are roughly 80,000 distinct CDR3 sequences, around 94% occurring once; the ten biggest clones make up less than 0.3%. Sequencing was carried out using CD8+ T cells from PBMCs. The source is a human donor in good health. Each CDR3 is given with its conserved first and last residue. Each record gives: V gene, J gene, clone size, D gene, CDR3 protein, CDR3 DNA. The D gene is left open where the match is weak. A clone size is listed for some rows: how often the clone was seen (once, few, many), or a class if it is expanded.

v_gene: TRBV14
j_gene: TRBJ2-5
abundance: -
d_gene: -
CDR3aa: CASSQDTQETQYF
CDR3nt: TGTGCCAGCAGCCAAGACACACAAGAGACCCAGTACTTC

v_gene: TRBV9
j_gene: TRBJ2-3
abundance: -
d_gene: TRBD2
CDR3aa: CASSVTGGPDTQYF
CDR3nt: TGTGCCAGCAGCGTGACGGGAGGTCCAGATACGCAGTATTTT

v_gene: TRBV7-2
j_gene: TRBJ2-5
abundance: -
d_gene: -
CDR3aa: CASRGRTEYQETQYF
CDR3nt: TGTGCCAGCAGGGGCCGGACTGAGTACCAAGAGACCCAGTACTTC

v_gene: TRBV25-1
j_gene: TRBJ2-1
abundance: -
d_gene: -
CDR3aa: CASIQAGEQFF
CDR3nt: TGTGCCAGCATCCAAGCAGGAGAGCAGTTCTTC

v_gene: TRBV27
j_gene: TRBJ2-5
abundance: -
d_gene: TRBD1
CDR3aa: CASGTGTGALGETQYF
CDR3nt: TGTGCCAGCGGGACAGGGACGGGGGCATTGGGAGAGACCCAGTACTTC

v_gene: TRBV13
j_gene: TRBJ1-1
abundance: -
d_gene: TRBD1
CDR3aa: CASSLDGDRGRGAFF
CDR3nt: TGTGCCAGCAGCTTAGACGGGGACAGGGGGCGAGGAGCTTTCTTT

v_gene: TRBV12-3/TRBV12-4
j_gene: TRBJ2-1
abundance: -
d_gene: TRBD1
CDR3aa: CASSPLDRGQYEQFF
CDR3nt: TGTGCCAGCAGCCCTCTCGACAGGGGGCAGTATGAGCAGTTCTTC

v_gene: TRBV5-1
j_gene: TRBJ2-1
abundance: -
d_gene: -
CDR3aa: CASISDYNEQFF
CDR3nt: TGCGCCAGCATATCGGATTACAATGAGCAGTTCTTC

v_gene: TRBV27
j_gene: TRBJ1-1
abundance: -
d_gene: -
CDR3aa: CASRIGGIGFF
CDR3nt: TGTGCCAGCAGGATTGGGGGGATTGGTTTCTTT

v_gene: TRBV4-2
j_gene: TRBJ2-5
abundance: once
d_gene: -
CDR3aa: CASSQDPQGGRKETQYF
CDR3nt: TGTGCCAGCAGCCAAGACCCCCAGGGAGGAAGGAAAGAGACCCAGTACTTC

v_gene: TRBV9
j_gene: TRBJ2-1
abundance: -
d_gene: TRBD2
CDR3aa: CASTPTGGHSYNEQFF
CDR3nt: TGTGCCTCTACACCAACGGGAGGACATTCCTACAATGAGCAGTTCTTC

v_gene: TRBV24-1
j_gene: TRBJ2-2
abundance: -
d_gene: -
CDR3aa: CATSDIPRGYTGELFF
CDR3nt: TGTGCCACCAGTGATATCCCTCGCGGGTACACCGGGGAGCTGTTTTTT

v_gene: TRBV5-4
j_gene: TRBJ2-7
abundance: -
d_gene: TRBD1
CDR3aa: CASSFAQGVQYF
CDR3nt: TGTGCCAGCAGCTTCGCACAGGGGGTGCAGTACTTC

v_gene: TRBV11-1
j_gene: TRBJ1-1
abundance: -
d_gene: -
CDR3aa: CASSPSAWTEAFF
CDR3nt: TGTGCCAGCAGCCCAAGTGCGTGGACTGAAGCTTTCTTT

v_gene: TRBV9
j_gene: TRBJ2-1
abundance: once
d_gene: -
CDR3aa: CASSPPTGSSYNEQFF
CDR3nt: TGTGCCAGCAGCCCCCCGACGGGGAGCTCCTACAATGAGCAGTTCTTC

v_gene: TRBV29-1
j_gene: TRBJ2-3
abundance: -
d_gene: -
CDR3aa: CSVSLDTQYF
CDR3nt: TGCAGCGTCTCCCTAGATACGCAGTATTTT

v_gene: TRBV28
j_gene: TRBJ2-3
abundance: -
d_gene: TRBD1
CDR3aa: CASRKRLSDRGGLDTQYF
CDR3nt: TGTGCCAGCAGGAAACGCCTCTCCGACAGGGGAGGTTTAGATACGCAGTATTTT

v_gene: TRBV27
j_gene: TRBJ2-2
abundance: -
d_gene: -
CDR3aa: CASSLREGGELFF
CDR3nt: TGTGCCAGCAGTTTGAGGGAAGGCGGGGAGCTGTTTTTT

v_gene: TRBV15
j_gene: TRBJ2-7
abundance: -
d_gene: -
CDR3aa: CATSRDAAQSGAYEQYF
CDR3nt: TGTGCCACCAGCAGAGATGCCGCCCAGTCAGGCGCCTACGAGCAGTACTTC

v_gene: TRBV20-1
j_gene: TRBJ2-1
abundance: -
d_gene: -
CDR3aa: CSARDISVEQFF
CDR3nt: TGCAGTGCTAGAGATATATCGGTTGAGCAGTTCTTC

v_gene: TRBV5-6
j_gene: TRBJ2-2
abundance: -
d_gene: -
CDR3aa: CASSSLGSGELFF
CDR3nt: TGTGCCAGCAGCTCCCTCGGGTCCGGGGAGCTGTTTTTT

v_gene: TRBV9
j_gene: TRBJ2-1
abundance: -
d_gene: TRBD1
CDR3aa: CASSPPGTGGKNEQFF
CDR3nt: TGTGCCAGCAGCCCCCCCGGGACAGGGGGAAAAAATGAGCAGTTCTTC

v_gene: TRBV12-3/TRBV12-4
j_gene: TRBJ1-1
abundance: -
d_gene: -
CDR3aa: CASSLSEVNTEAFF
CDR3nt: TGTGCCAGCAGTTTATCGGAGGTGAACACTGAAGCTTTCTTT

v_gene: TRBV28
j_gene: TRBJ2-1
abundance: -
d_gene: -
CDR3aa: CASSLWSGEAVEQFF
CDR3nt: TGTGCCAGCAGTTTATGGTCAGGGGAGGCCGTTGAGCAGTTCTTC

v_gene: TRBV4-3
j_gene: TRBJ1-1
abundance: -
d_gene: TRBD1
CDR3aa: CASSLNQGADPEAFF
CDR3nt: TGCGCCAGCAGCCTTAACCAGGGGGCGGATCCTGAAGCTTTCTTT

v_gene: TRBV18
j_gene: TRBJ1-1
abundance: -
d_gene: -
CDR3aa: CASSPTENTEAFF
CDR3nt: TGTGCCAGCTCACCCACAGAGAACACTGAAGCTTTCTTT

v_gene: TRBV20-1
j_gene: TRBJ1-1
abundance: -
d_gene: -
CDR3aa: CSARWGGTEAFF
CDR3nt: TGCAGTGCTAGATGGGGGGGCACTGAAGCTTTCTTT

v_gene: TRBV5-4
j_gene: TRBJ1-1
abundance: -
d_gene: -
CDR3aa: CASTSGGGASTEAFF
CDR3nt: TGTGCCAGCACCAGCGGGGGGGGAGCGAGCACTGAAGCTTTCTTT

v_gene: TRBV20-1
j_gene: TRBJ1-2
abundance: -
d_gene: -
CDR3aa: CSALHPGSVNYGYTF
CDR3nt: TGCAGTGCCCTCCATCCAGGGAGTGTTAACTATGGCTACACCTTC

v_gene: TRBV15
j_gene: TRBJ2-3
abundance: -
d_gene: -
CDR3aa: CATSRAGSTDTQYF
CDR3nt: TGTGCCACCAGCAGAGCCGGGAGCACAGATACGCAGTATTTT

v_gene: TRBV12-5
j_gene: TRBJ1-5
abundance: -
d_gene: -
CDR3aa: CASGLVESLNNQPQHF
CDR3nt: TGTGCTAGTGGTTTGGTAGAATCGTTGAACAATCAGCCCCAGCATTTT

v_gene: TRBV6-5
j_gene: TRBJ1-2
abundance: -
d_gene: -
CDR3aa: CASRGQGDGYTF
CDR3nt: TGTGCCAGCAGGGGACAAGGAGATGGCTACACCTTC

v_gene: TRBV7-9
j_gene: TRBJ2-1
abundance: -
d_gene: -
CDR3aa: CASSLVGWSSYNEQFF
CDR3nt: TGTGCCAGCAGCTTAGTTGGCTGGAGCTCCTACAATGAGCAGTTCTTC

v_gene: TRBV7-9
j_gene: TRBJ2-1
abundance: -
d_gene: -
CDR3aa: CASRAAVSRKEQFF
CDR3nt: TGTGCCAGCAGAGCCGCAGTCTCCCGCAAGGAGCAGTTCTTC

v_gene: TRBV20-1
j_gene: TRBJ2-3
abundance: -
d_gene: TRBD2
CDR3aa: CSARPLGLAGTDTQYF
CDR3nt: TGCAGTGCTAGACCCTTGGGACTAGCGGGCACAGATACGCAGTATTTT

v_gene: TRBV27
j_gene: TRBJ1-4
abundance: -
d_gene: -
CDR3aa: CASSAVGGYNEKLFF
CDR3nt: TGTGCCAGCAGTGCAGTAGGGGGGTACAATGAAAAACTGTTTTTT

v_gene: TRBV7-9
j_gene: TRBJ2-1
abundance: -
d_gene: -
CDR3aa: CASSLGPYEQFF
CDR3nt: TGTGCCAGCAGCTTAGGACCCTATGAGCAGTTCTTC

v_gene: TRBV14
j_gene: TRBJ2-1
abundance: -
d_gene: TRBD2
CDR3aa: CASSQFLGGLVSYNEQFF
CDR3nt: TGTGCCAGCAGCCAGTTCCTGGGGGGACTAGTCTCCTACAATGAGCAGTTCTTC

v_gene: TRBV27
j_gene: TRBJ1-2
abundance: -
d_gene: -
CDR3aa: CASSLFQTPNYGYTF
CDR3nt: TGTGCCAGCAGTTTATTCCAAACACCTAACTATGGCTACACCTTC

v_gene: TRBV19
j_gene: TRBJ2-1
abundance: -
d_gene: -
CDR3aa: CASSPSGSTYNEQFF
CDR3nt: TGTGCCAGTAGTCCCAGCGGGTCTACCTACAATGAGCAGTTCTTC

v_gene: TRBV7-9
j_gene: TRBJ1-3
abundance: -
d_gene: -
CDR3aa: CASSLAVSGNTIYF
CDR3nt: TGTGCCAGCAGCTTAGCAGTCTCTGGAAACACCATATATTTT

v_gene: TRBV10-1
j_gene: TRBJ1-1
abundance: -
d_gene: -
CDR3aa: CASSESANTEAFF
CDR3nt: TGCGCCAGCAGTGAGTCGGCGAACACTGAAGCTTTCTTT

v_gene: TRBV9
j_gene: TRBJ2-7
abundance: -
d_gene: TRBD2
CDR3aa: CASSQSGAGGRDEQYF
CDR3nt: TGTGCCAGCAGCCAAAGCGGGGCGGGAGGACGTGACGAGCAGTACTTC

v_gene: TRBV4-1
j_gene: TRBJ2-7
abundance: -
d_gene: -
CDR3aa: CASSEANEQYF
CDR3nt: TGCGCCAGCAGCGAAGCAAACGAGCAGTACTTC

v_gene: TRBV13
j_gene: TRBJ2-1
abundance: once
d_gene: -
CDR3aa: CASSTVVGGTSSYNEQFF
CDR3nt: TGTGCCAGCAGCACGGTCGTGGGGGGGACAAGCTCCTACAATGAGCAGTTCTTC

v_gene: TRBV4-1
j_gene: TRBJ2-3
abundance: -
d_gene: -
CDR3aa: CASSQEGSDYTDTQYF
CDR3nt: TGCGCCAGCAGCCAAGAAGGAAGCGACTACACAGATACGCAGTATTTT

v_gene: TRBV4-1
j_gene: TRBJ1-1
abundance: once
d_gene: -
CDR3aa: CASSRGVTEAFF
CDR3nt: TGCGCCAGCAGCCGTGGAGTGACTGAAGCTTTCTTT

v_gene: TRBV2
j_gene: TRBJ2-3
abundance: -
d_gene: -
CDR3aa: CASSLGRMGTQYF
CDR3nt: TGTGCCAGCAGCTTAGGACGTATGGGTACGCAGTATTTT

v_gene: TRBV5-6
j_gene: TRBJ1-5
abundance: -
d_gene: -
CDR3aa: CASSLRLSNQPQHF
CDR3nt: TGTGCCAGCAGCTTGCGCCTGAGCAATCAGCCCCAGCATTTT